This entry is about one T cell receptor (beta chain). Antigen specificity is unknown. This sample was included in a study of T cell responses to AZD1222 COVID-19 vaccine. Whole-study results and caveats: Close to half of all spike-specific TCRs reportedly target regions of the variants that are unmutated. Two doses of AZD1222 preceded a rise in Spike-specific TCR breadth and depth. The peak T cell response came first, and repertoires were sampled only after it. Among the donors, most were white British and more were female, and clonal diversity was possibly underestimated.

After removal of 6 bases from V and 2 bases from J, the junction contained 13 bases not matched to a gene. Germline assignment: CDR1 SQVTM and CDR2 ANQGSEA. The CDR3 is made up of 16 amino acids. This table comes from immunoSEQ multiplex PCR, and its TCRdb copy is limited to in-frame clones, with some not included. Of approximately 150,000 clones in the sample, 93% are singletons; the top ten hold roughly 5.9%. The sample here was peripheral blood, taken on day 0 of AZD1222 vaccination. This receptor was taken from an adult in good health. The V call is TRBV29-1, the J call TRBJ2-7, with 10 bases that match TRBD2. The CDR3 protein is CSVGGAASGGPYEQYF. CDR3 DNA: TGCAGCGTCGGGGGCGCGGCTAGCGGGGGCCCCTACGAGCAGTACTTC.